This T cell receptor beta chain was captured by sequencing in a study of T cell responses to AZD1222 COVID-19 vaccine. Study outcomes and limitations: Unmutated variant regions are reportedly targeted by nearly half of spike-specific TCRs. Dominant at 160-218 and 743-854, vaccine-associated CD4 TCRs also spanned spike. Seropositive AZD1222 recipients at baseline numbered only 6 or 7.

Some clones are missing from TCRdb's copy, which holds only in-frame ones; the method was immunoSEQ multiplex PCR. The repertoire holds 110,000 or so clones, with roughly 87% as singletons. As for this clone: Its specificity is not known.

Sample: peripheral blood, taken on day 0 of MenACWY control vaccination. This sequence originates from an adult in good health.

As DNA, the CDR3 is TGTGCCAGCAGGGACGGATTTAATGAAAAACTGTTTTTT. Encoded protein: CASRDGFNEKLFF. This chain links TRBV28 with TRBJ1-4; no firm D call. CDR3 length: 13 amino acids. Looked up from germline, CDR1 is MDHEN and CDR2 is SYDVKM. The ends were cut back, 6 bases at V and 4 bases at J, with 9 bases in the middle.